This T cell receptor beta chain was captured in a study of technical replicates of blood from a handful of donors. The CDR3 covers 15 residues. J lost 4 bases, V lost 7 bases, and 11 bases had no gene match. Per germline, CDR1 SGDLS and CDR2 YYNGEE. Clones were sequenced by immunoSEQ multiplex PCR, and TCRdb holds only the in-frame ones, with some missing. The sample consists of tens of thousands of clones, roughly 91% of them appearing once. The chain links TRBV9 to TRBJ2-7; TRBD1 agrees at 10 bases. The receptor was derived from a human donor in good health. The sequencing sample was made of T cells isolated from PBMCs. The CDR3 bases are TGTGCCAGCGCCGCGGGACAGGGGTTTTTGTACGAGCAGTACTTC. Amino acid sequence: CASAAGQGFLYEQYF. The full variable domain, rest sourced from reference TRBV9 and TRBJ2-7, is DSGVTQTPKHLITATGQRVTLRCSPRSGDLSVYWYQQSLDQGLQFLIQYYNGEERAKGNILERFSAQQFPDLHSELNLSSLELGDSALYFCASAAGQGFLYEQYFGPGTRLTVT.